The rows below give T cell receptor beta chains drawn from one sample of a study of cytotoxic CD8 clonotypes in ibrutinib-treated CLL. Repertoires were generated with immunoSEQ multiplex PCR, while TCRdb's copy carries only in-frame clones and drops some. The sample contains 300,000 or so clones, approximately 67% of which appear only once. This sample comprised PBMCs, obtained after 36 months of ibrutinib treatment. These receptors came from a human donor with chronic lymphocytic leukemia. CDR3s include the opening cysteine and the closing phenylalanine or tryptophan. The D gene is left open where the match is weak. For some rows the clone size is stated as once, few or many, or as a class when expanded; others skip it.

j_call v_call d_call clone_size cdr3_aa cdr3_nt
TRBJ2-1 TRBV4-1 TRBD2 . CASSQDPASGWRDEQFF TGCGCCAGCAGCCAAGATCCAGCTAGCGGGTGGAGGGATGAGCAGTTCTTC
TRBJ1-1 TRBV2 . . CASKENTEAFF TGTGCCAGCAAGGAAAACACTGAAGCTTTCTTT
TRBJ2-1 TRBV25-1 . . CASSEFHRRANEQFF TGTGCCAGCAGTGAATTCCATCGTCGAGCCAATGAGCAGTTCTTC
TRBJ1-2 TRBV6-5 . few CASRRGDVDGYTF TGTGCCAGCAGGCGAGGGGATGTGGATGGCTACACCTTC
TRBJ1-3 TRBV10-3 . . CAISSGTPGNTIYF TGTGCCATCAGTTCCGGGACACCTGGAAACACCATATATTTT
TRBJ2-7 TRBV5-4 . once CASSLGTRDEQYF TGTGCCAGCAGCTTGGGAACCAGGGACGAGCAGTACTTC
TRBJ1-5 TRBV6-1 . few CASSGNTVYSNQPQHF TGTGCCAGCAGTGGAAACACGGTTTATAGCAATCAGCCCCAGCATTTT
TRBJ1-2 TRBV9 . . CASSVGTNYGYTF TGTGCCAGCAGCGTAGGGACTAACTATGGCTACACCTTC
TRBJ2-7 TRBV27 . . CASSFQNSYEQYF TGTGCCAGCAGCTTCCAAAATTCCTACGAGCAGTACTTC
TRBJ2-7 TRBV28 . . CASSPPWSGHITYEQYF TGTGCCAGCAGTCCACCTTGGAGCGGGCATATTACCTACGAGCAGTACTTC
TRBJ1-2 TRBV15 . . CATSRGRNYGYTF TGTGCCACCAGCAGAGGGAGGAACTATGGCTACACCTTC
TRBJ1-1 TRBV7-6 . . CASSLGLDMNTEAFF TGTGCCAGCAGCTTAGGTCTAGATATGAACACTGAAGCTTTCTTT
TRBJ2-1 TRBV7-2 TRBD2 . CASSFRLADNEQFF TGTGCCAGCAGCTTTCGACTAGCGGACAATGAGCAGTTCTTC
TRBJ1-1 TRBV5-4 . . CASSPGVTEAFF TGTGCCAGCAGCCCAGGGGTCACTGAAGCTTTCTTT
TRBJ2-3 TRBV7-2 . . CASSPPMGAHKTDTQYF TGTGCCAGCAGCCCCCCGATGGGAGCCCACAAAACAGATACGCAGTATTTT
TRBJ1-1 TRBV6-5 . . CASSYRGRREAFF TGTGCCAGCAGTTACCGGGGCCGAAGGGAAGCTTTCTTT
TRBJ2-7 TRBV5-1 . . CASSPGSLRTYEQYF TGCGCCAGCAGCCCGGGCAGCTTACGAACCTACGAGCAGTACTTC